This is a list of T cell receptor beta chains from one sample in a study of CDR3 diversity in severe acne. MiXCR, run by TCRdb on the PCR reads, gives a single entry per CDR3 protein. This sample has approximately 79,000 distinct CDR3 sequences, with about 48% found just once. The sequenced material came from blood. The receptors originated from a male donor in good health, serving as a control. The CDR3 runs from the conserved cysteine through the conserved F or W. The D gene is left open where the match is weak. Where a row states a size, it is once, few, many or the class of an expanded clone; other rows omit it.

>-|TRBV25-1|many|TRBJ2-5
TGTGCCAGCAGTGATTCGTACCAAGAGACCCAGTACTTC
CASSDSYQETQYF
>TRBD1|TRBV7-9|-|TRBJ2-5
TGTGCCAGCAGCTTAGTCGCAGGGGGCGCAACCCAGTACTTC
CASSLVAGGATQYF
>TRBD1|TRBV28|-|TRBJ1-2
TGTGCCAGCACCAAAGGGGATGGGACAGGGGATAACTATGGCTACACCTTC
CASTKGDGTGDNYGYTF
>-|TRBV5-5|-|TRBJ1-2
TGTGCCAGCAGCTTGGATGTAGGGACCTCCGTTTATGGCTACACCTTC
CASSLDVGTSVYGYTF
>-|TRBV6-1|-|TRBJ1-1
TGTGCCAGCAGTGACCCCGGTACCCGGGGAAATCCTGAAGCTTTCTTT
CASSDPGTRGNPEAFF
>-|TRBV12-3/TRBV12-4|medium-sized|TRBJ1-2
TGTGCCAGCAGTCATGCGTCTACTAACTATGGCTACACCTTC
CASSHASTNYGYTF
>-|TRBV7-9|-|TRBJ2-2
TGTGCCAGCAGCTTAGGGGAGGGGGAGCTGTTTTTT
CASSLGEGELFF
>-|TRBV20-1|-|TRBJ2-3
TGCAGTGCCCCAAGTTCGGGCACAGATACGCAGTATTTT
CSAPSSGTDTQYF
>-|TRBV7-3|-|TRBJ1-1
TGTGGCAGCAGCTCACCTCTGGGGGACACTGAAGCTTTCTTT
CGSSSPLGDTEAFF
>-|TRBV20-1|many|TRBJ2-5
TGCAGTGCTAGAGATGCCTTGTCGGTGGGTGAGACCCAGTACTTC
CSARDALSVGETQYF
>-|TRBV15|-|TRBJ1-2
TGTGCCACCAGCAGACCCTCTGCAGGGAACTATGGCTACACCTTC
CATSRPSAGNYGYTF
>TRBD2|TRBV20-1|-|TRBJ2-5
TGCAGTGCCAGAACTAGCGGGAGTGGAGAGACCCAGTACTTC
CSARTSGSGETQYF
>TRBD2|TRBV19|few|TRBJ2-7
TGTGCCAGCGGACTAGCGGGAGGTTTCTACGAGCAGTACTTC
CASGLAGGFYEQYF
>-|TRBV4-1|medium-sized|TRBJ2-1
TGCGCCAGCAGCCAAGCGCGACTAAATGAGCAGTTCTTC
CASSQARLNEQFF
>-|TRBV25-1|-|TRBJ2-3
TGTGCCAGCGAAGGAGGGGACTGGGTCTATGGCACAGATACGCAGTATTTT
CASEGGDWVYGTDTQYF
>TRBD1|TRBV11-3|-|TRBJ1-2
TGTGCCAGCAGCTCAGGGGGTTGGGACCTCGGGCGGTACTATGGCTACACCTTC
CASSSGGWDLGRYYGYTF
>-|TRBV29-1|-|TRBJ1-5
TGCAGCGTAAGAGACGCAGGGTTGGAGGGCAGTCAGCCCCAGCATTTT
CSVRDAGLEGSQPQHF
>-|TRBV19|once|TRBJ1-2
TGTGCCAGTAGTATCGACCCTCGGGACTTTAACTATGGCTACACCTTC
CASSIDPRDFNYGYTF
>TRBD1|TRBV10-3|-|TRBJ1-5
TGTGCCATCAGTGAGTCGACAGGGAGAGGATACGAGCATTTT
CAISESTGRGYEHF
>TRBD1|TRBV6-5|once|TRBJ2-3
TGTGCCACCTACAGGGACAGGGGGTACAATGAGCAGTATTTT
CATYRDRGYNEQYF
>TRBD2|TRBV24-1|-|TRBJ2-3
TGTGCCACCAGTGATAGACGAGCGGGAAGCACAGATACGCAGTATTTT
CATSDRRAGSTDTQYF
>-|TRBV24-1|-|TRBJ2-2
TGTGCCACCTCCGGGGCGGCAGCTCGCGACACCGGGGAGCTGTTTTTT
CATSGAAARDTGELFF
>-|TRBV2|-|TRBJ1-1
TGTGCCAGCAGTTACTCGTGGCAGGGCAACACTGAAGCTTTCTTT
CASSYSWQGNTEAFF
>-|TRBV11-2|many|TRBJ2-1
TGTGCCAGCAGCTTAGATCCCTCGGTAGGGCAGTTCTTC
CASSLDPSVGQFF
>TRBD1|TRBV2|-|TRBJ1-1
TGTGCCACCCATCGGACAGGGCTGAACACTGAAGCTTTCTTT
CATHRTGLNTEAFF
>-|TRBV4-1|-|TRBJ2-5
TGCGCCAGCAGCCGACAGGAATGGGAGACCCAGTACTTC
CASSRQEWETQYF
>-|TRBV10-3|once|TRBJ1-2
TGTGCCAGCAGCGTCCGCGAATGGGGGGGCGAAGGCTACACCTTC
CASSVREWGGEGYTF
>TRBD1|TRBV5-6|-|TRBJ1-6
TGTGCCAGCAGCCGACCGACGACAGGGGTAAATTCACCCCTCCACTTT
CASSRPTTGVNSPLHF
>-|TRBV12-3/TRBV12-4|medium-sized|TRBJ1-6
TGTGCCAGCAGCCGCCTCCTCGTACAGGGAACTAATTCACCCCTCCACTTT
CASSRLLVQGTNSPLHF
>-|TRBV7-9|once|TRBJ2-2
TGTGCCAGCAGCTTAGTAACGGGGCCCAAGTCCGGGGAGCTGTTTTTT
CASSLVTGPKSGELFF
>-|TRBV10-3|once|TRBJ1-2
TGTGCCAGCAGTGAATCATCAGGGTTCTATGGCTACACCTTC
CASSESSGFYGYTF
>-|TRBV24-1|many|TRBJ2-1
TGTGCCACCAGTGATCCGGGATCCATCAAGGGTGAGCAGTTCTTC
CATSDPGSIKGEQFF
>-|TRBV7-2|-|TRBJ2-2
TGTGCCAGCAGCGGGCAGCTCGCCGGGGAGCTGTTTTTT
CASSGQLAGELFF
>TRBD1|TRBV24-1|few|TRBJ2-2
TGTGCCACCAGTGATTGGGACAGGGGGCTAGCGGGGACCGGGGAGCTGTTTTTT
CATSDWDRGLAGTGELFF
>TRBD2|TRBV12-3/TRBV12-4|many|TRBJ2-3
TGTGCCAGCAGTTTATCGAGCGGGGTCTCAGATACGCAGTATTTT
CASSLSSGVSDTQYF
>-|TRBV28|-|TRBJ2-3
TGTGCCAGCAGTTTATGCACAGCGCAGTATTTT
CASSLCTAQYF
>-|TRBV9|-|TRBJ2-7
TGTGCCAGCAGCGTAGTGGCAGGGTCCGGGGAGCTGTACTTC
CASSVVAGSGELYF
>TRBD1|TRBV12-3/TRBV12-4|-|TRBJ2-1
TGTGCCAGCAGTACCGGGACAGGACCTACCTACAATGAGCAGTTCTTC
CASSTGTGPTYNEQFF
>-|TRBV27|many|TRBJ1-2
TGTGCCAGCAGTTGGGGCAGGGGAGATGGCTACACCTTC
CASSWGRGDGYTF
>-|TRBV10-2|few|TRBJ2-6
TGCGCCAGCAGTCGCGACTCTGGGGCCAACGTCCTGACTTTC
CASSRDSGANVLTF
>TRBD1|TRBV29-1|-|TRBJ2-6
TGCAGCGGACAGGGCCGCGGAGGTGGGACTGGGGCCAACGTCCTGACTTTC
CSGQGRGGGTGANVLTF
>-|TRBV19|many|TRBJ1-1
TGTGCCAGTAGTCAATTCGGCGTGTTGGTCACTGAAGCTTTCTTT
CASSQFGVLVTEAFF
>TRBD1|TRBV6-5|many|TRBJ1-2
TGTGCCAGCACCAAAGACAGGGAAGGCTACACCTTC
CASTKDREGYTF
>TRBD2|TRBV24-1|many|TRBJ2-3
TGTGCCACACAAGGCCCCTGGGACTACGGCGGCACAGATACGCAGTATTTT
CATQGPWDYGGTDTQYF
>TRBD2|TRBV20-1|-|TRBJ2-3
TGCAGTGCACAGGCGGGGGAGCTCACAGATACGCAGTATTTT
CSAQAGELTDTQYF
>-|TRBV3-1|many|TRBJ1-1
TGTGCCAGCAGCCAACTTGGGAACACTGAAGCTTTCTTT
CASSQLGNTEAFF
>TRBD2|TRBV10-1|-|TRBJ2-3
TGCGCCAGCAGTGAACTACTAGCGGGTCCCACAGATACGCAGTATTTT
CASSELLAGPTDTQYF
>-|TRBV9|once|TRBJ2-3
TGTGCCAGCAGCGTAAAGGCAGATACGCAGTATTTT
CASSVKADTQYF
>-|TRBV6-1|-|TRBJ1-2
TGTGCCAGCAGTGAAGACGGGGGCTACACCTTC
CASSEDGGYTF
>-|TRBV12-3/TRBV12-4|-|TRBJ1-2
TGTGCCAGCAGTTTATCCCAGGGTCGTGGCTACACCTTC
CASSLSQGRGYTF
>TRBD2|TRBV5-1|-|TRBJ2-3
TGCGCCAGCAGCTCGACCGGGACTAGCGGACCCACAGATACGCAGTATTTT
CASSSTGTSGPTDTQYF
>TRBD1|TRBV25-1|-|TRBJ1-2
TGTGCCAGCTTCCTTACAACAGGGGGGGGCTACACCTTC
CASFLTTGGGYTF
>TRBD1|TRBV6-6|many|TRBJ2-1
TGTGCCAGCAGTGCGCCGGGACAGGGGGCCAATGAGCAGTTCTTC
CASSAPGQGANEQFF
>-|TRBV19|many|TRBJ2-5
TGTGCCAGTAGTATCCCGACAGAGAGCGAGACCCAGTACTTC
CASSIPTESETQYF
>-|TRBV7-9|few|TRBJ1-2
TGTGCCAGCAGCTTAGCGTTCGGGGCTAGGGGCTACACCTTC
CASSLAFGARGYTF
>-|TRBV14|-|TRBJ2-7
TGTGCCAGCAGCCACACGGACGGGCCCTCCTACGAGCAGTACTTC
CASSHTDGPSYEQYF
>TRBD1|TRBV18|many|TRBJ1-2
TGTGCCAGCTCAACCCGACAGGGGGGCTACACCTTC
CASSTRQGGYTF
>-|TRBV20-1|-|TRBJ1-1
TGCGGTGCTGATGACGATGGGGCTTCCTTC
CGADDDGASF